The text below deals with one T cell receptor beta chain. TCRdb's table, derived via immunoSEQ multiplex PCR, lists solely in-frame clones and lacks some. The repertoire holds about 2 million clones, with 95% as singletons. The data were taken from a study of shared clonotypes between healthy human individuals. The V gene's germline CDR1 is SNHLY and CDR2 FYNNEI. CDR3 length equals 15 residues. Deletions cut 6 bases from V and 11 bases from J, with 24 bases between. The TCR originated in a man aged 18 to 29 in good health. The V call is TRBV2, the J call TRBJ2-3, with D tentatively TRBD2 (6 bases). Sequencing was performed on naive CD4+ T cells sorted from blood. Subset meaning: CD45RA+ positively selected. The CDR3 DNA reads as TGTGCCAGCAGGTGGGGGGAGGTGACCTCATCCGGGCAGTATTTT. Amino acids: CASRWGEVTSSGQYF.